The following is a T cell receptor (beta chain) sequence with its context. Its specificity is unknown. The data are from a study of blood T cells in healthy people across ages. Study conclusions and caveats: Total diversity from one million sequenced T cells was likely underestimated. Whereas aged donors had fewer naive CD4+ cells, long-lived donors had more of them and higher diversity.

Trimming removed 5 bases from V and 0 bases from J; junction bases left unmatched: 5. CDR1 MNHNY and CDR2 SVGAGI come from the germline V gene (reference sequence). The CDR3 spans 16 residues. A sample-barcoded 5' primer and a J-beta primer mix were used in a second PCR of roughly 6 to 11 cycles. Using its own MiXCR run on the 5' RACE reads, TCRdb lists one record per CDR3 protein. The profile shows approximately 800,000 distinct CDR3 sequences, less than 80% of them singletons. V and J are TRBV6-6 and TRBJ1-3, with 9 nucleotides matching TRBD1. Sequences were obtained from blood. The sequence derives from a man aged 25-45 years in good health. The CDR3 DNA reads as TGTGCCAGCAGTCTGGACAGGGGCCTCTCTGGAAACACCATATATTTT. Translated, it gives CASSLDRGLSGNTIYF.